The 23 T cell receptor beta chains below were found in one sample sequenced in a study of post-analysis software for immune sequencing data. Study-level results: In patients, TRBV5-6, TRBV5-1 and TRBV20-1 belonged to roughly five TRBV segments found more frequently than in controls.

Unique molecular identifiers featured in each of the TCR beta cDNA libraries. Using its own MiXCR run on the PCR reads, TCRdb lists one record per CDR3 protein. The sample comprises 800,000 to 950,000 distinct CDR3 sequences, approximately 50% of which are singletons, and approximately 4.5% rests with the top ten. Their specific antigens are unknown. The sequencing sample was made of blood. These receptors were collected from a girl between 5 and 17 years old with multiple sclerosis.

Concerning this clonotype: A much more abundant neighbour one base away suggests this may be a read error. The CDR3: CSVWAGGKYEQYF. CDR3 DNA: TGCAGCGTTTGGGCGGGTGGAAAGTACGAGCAGTACTTC. The chain couples TRBV29-1 to TRBJ2-7; TRBD2 is a possible D gene (5 bases). With 5 bases removed from V and 4 bases from J, the gap between germline ends came to 15 bases. Per the germline V gene, CDR1 is SQVTM and CDR2 is ANQGSEA. The CDR3 is 13 residues long.

The V gene is TRBV20-1, the J gene TRBJ2-4, with 7 bases fitting TRBD1. CDR1 DFQATT and CDR2 SNEGSKA come from the germline V gene (reference sequence). V was clipped by 1 base and J by 7 bases; unmatched bases: 13. The CDR3 is made up of 16 amino acids. CDR3 sequence reads: CSARGDSRVRENIQYF. The CDR3 DNA is TGCAGTGCTAGAGGGGACAGTAGGGTCCGAGAGAACATTCAGTACTTC.

As regards this clonotype: One end of the junction is discordant with germline, which a read error may explain. This chain joins TRBV20-1 and TRBJ2-3, with TRBD2 matching 7 bases. This CDR3 contains 15 residues. Germline CDR1 DFQATT, CDR2 SNEGSKA (reference sequence). CDR3 amino acids: CSARDPSGSTDMQYF. The CDR3 DNA sequence: TGCAGTGCTAGAGATCCTAGCGGATCCACAGATATGCAGTATTTT.

The chain uses TRBV7-6 and TRBJ1-2; TRBD1 is a possible D gene (5 bases). V was shortened by 1 base and J by 4 bases, with 16 bases between the two germline ends. This CDR3 contains 16 residues. The germline V gene has CDR1 SGHVS and CDR2 FNYEAQ. Here the CDR3 reads CASSLVHGGRSYGYTF. The CDR3 nucleotides are TGTGCCAGCAGCTTAGTCCACGGGGGACGGAGCTATGGCTACACCTTC.

The chain has TRBV5-6 and TRBJ2-7; D is ambiguous. Per germline, CDR1 SGHDT and CDR2 YYEEEE. The germline V and J ends were trimmed by 3 bases and 10 bases, with 11 bases remaining between them. CDR3 length: 11 amino acids. This CDR3 reads CASSSTVAQYF. CDR3 nucleotide sequence: TGTGCCAGCAGCTCCACGGTTGCCCAGTACTTC.

This clonotype appeared a few times. The chain carries TRBV28 and TRBJ2-5; D is unresolved. The last part of the DNA fits TRBJ2-7 better; the J call may be wrong. This CDR3 has 14 residues. CDR1 is MDHEN, CDR2 SYDVKM, per germline. The CDR3 loop is CASSHRTPANEQYF. Written as DNA, the CDR3 is TGTGCCAGCAGTCACCGAACACCAGCGAACGAGCAGTACTTC.

This clonotype was found a few times. V gene TRBV20-1 combines with J gene TRBJ2-5; D is possibly TRBD2 (5 bases). From germline, CDR1 is DFQATT and CDR2 SNEGSKA (reference sequence). Trimming stripped 1 base from V and 5 bases from J, with 17 bases between. This CDR3 region has 15 residues. CDR3 sequence: CSARGIGLAGETQYF. For the CDR3, the DNA is TGCAGTGCTAGAGGGATTGGGCTAGCTGGTGAGACCCAGTACTTC.

This clonotype has just one count. The chain uses TRBV29-1 and TRBJ2-7; no definite D call. Germline V gene lookup returns CDR1 SQVTM and CDR2 ANQGSEA. This CDR3 region has 12 residues. The V end lost 5 bases, the J end lost 3 bases, and 11 bases lay between the germline ends. The CDR3 loop reads CSVSTDYYEQYF. The CDR3, as DNA: TGCAGCGTTTCCACGGATTACTACGAGCAGTACTTC.

This clonotype was seen once. V and J are TRBV20-1 and TRBJ2-7; TRBD2 is a possible D gene (5 bases). The germline V gene encodes CDR1 DFQATT and CDR2 SNEGSKA (reference sequence). V gave up 6 bases and J gave up 2 bases, with 17 bases separating them. This CDR3 spans 14 amino acids. CDR3 DNA sequence: TGCAGTGCCCTCTGGACTGGAAACCCCTACGAGCAGTACTTC. It is translated as CSALWTGNPYEQYF.

This sequence joins TRBV25-1 and TRBJ2-3; 7 bases align to TRBD2. CDR1 and CDR2 (germline): MGHDK, SYGVNS. This CDR3 comprises 17 residues. Unmatched junction bases numbered 7, after V lost 1 base and J lost 0 bases. This chain's CDR3 is CASSESRSSGSTDTQYF. The CDR3 DNA sequence: TGTGCCAGCAGTGAATCCCGGTCTAGCGGTAGCACAGATACGCAGTATTTT.

The chain combines TRBV7-8 with TRBJ2-7; D possibly corresponds to TRBD2 (7 bases). The CDR3 covers 18 residues. Germline V lookup: CDR1 SGHVS, CDR2 FQNEAQ. Trimming took 5 bases from V and 1 from J, leaving 24 bases between them. CDR3 nucleotides: TGTGCCAGCAGCCCCAAGGGGGGGTCTAGCAGGGCTTCCTACGAGCAGTACTTC. Residues: CASSPKGGSSRASYEQYF. The full variable domain, with the rest looked up from reference TRBV7-8 and TRBJ2-7, is GAGVSQSPRYKVAKRGQDVALRCDPISGHVSLFWYQQALGQGPEFLTYFQNEAQLDKSGLPSDRFFAERPEGSVSTLKIQRTQQEDSAVYLCASSPKGGSSRASYEQYFGPGTRLTVT.

The CDR3 region has the DNA TGTGCTAGTGGTCAGCGGGACACCTTTTACGAGCAGTACTTC. It yields the protein CASGQRDTFYEQYF. The chain recombines TRBV12-5 with TRBJ2-7; maybe TRBD2 (7 bases). V lost 5 bases, J lost 4 bases, and 15 bases lay in between. This CDR3 contains 14 residues. Germline-derived CDR1 and CDR2 are LGHNT and FRNRAP.

The chain couples TRBV5-1 to TRBJ2-7; tentative D call: TRBD1 (5 bases). The V gene lost 0 bases and the J gene lost 2 bases, with 9 bases spanning the gap. This CDR3 has 14 residues. Germline assignment: CDR1 SGHRS and CDR2 YFSETQ. CDR3 in amino acids: CASSLDWGAYEQYF. The CDR3 DNA is TGCGCCAGCAGCTTGGATTGGGGCGCCTACGAGCAGTACTTC. The complete variable domain, with remaining parts taken from reference TRBV5-1 and TRBJ2-7, reads KAGVTQTPRYLIKTRGQQVTLSCSPISGHRSVSWYQQTPGQGLQFLFEYFSETQRNKGNFPGRFSGRQFSNSRSEMNVSTLELGDSALYLCASSLDWGAYEQYFGPGTRLTVT.

The chain combines TRBV9 with TRBJ2-2; TRBD1 matches 8 bases. There are 15 residues in the CDR3. CDR1 and CDR2 (germline): SGDLS, YYNGEE. After removal of 3 bases from V and 8 bases from J, the junction contained 9 bases not matched to a gene. The CDR3 is CASSARTGIRGELFF. CDR3 nucleotide sequence: TGTGCCAGCAGCGCGAGGACAGGGATTAGGGGGGAGCTGTTTTTT.

V is TRBV5-5 and J is TRBJ2-5, with TRBD2 matching 7 bases. The V gene's germline CDR1 is SGHKS and CDR2 YYEKEE (reference sequence). Trimming at V came to 0 bases and at J to 1 base, leaving 6 bases not matched to a gene. This CDR3 has 16 residues. The DNA for the CDR3 is TGTGCCAGCAGCTTGGGTAGCGGGCTTATCCAAGAGACCCAGTACTTC. It specifies CASSLGSGLIQETQYF.

This clonotype was counted only a few times. The chain has TRBV5-6 and TRBJ2-4; D is possibly TRBD2 (5 bases). Per germline, CDR1 SGHDT and CDR2 YYEEEE. Trimming shortened V by 4 bases and J by 15 bases, and 17 bases separated the two germline ends. There are 12 residues in the CDR3. The CDR3 nucleotides are TGTGCCAGCAGCCCACCGATCGGGGAGACGTACTTC. Its protein product is CASSPPIGETYF.

This chain joins TRBV12-3 or TRBV12-4 and TRBJ1-2, with D maybe TRBD1 (5 bases). V was shortened by 8 bases and J by 8 bases, with 27 bases between the two germline ends. This CDR3 spans 16 amino acids. CDR3 nucleotides: TGTGCCAGCGCTACCATCGTGGGAGGGACGGTCGGGGGCTACACCTTC. Translating gives CASATIVGGTVGGYTF.

This chain joins TRBV3-1 and TRBJ2-2; 8 bases are a match to TRBD1. Germline trimming cut 0 bases from V and 4 bases from J; bases unmatched to any gene: 10. The germline V gene has CDR1 LGHDT and CDR2 YNNKEL (reference sequence). This CDR3 contains 18 residues. The CDR3: CASSQDLWDRPVTGELFF. The CDR3 DNA sequence: TGTGCCAGCAGCCAAGATCTCTGGGACAGGCCCGTCACCGGGGAGCTGTTTTTT.

V and J are TRBV2 and TRBJ2-1; D gene uncertain. This CDR3 has 16 residues. The germline V and J ends were trimmed by 2 bases and 0 bases, with 11 bases remaining between them. Germline V CDR1 and CDR2: SNHLY, FYNNEI. The DNA for the CDR3 is TGTGCCAGCAGTGAATCAAGGACGAGCTCCTACAATGAGCAGTTCTTC. This encodes CASSESRTSSYNEQFF. Complete variable domain (other parts from reference TRBV2 and TRBJ2-1): EPEVTQTPSHQVTQMGQEVILRCVPISNHLYFYWYRQILGQKVEFLVSFYNNEISEKSEIFDDQFSVERPDGSNFTLKIRSTKLEDSAMYFCASSESRTSSYNEQFFGPGTRLTVL.

This clonotype was counted between two and nine times. The CDR3 nucleotides read TGCAGTGCTAGAGGGACCGGGACGCTCTACGAGCAGTACTTC. Its translation: CSARGTGTLYEQYF. The genes are TRBV20-1 and TRBJ2-7; D possibly matches TRBD1 or TRBD2 (5 bases each). Per the germline V gene, CDR1 is DFQATT and CDR2 is SNEGSKA (reference sequence). Trimming shortened V by 1 base and J by 3 bases, and 13 bases separated the two germline ends. The CDR3 has 14 residues.

The chain recombines TRBV5-1 with TRBJ2-1; TRBD2 aligns across 9 bases. The germline CDR1 and CDR2 sequences are SGHRS and YFSETQ. V lost 2 bases, J lost 4 bases, and 22 bases stayed unmatched. This CDR3 contains 21 residues. The CDR3 region has the DNA TGCGCCAGCAGCTTAAACCTCAGGGTAGATGTAGCGGGGGCTTATTACAATGAGCAGTTCTTC. Translated: CASSLNLRVDVAGAYYNEQFF.

The chain is built from TRBV12-3 or TRBV12-4 and TRBJ2-3, with D tentatively TRBD1 or TRBD2 (5 bases each). The V gene lost 7 bases and the J gene lost 0 bases, with 14 bases spanning the gap. The CDR3 contains 15 residues. The CDR3 loop is CASNLGTVSTDTQYF. The CDR3 DNA reads as TGTGCCAGCAACCTAGGGACCGTGAGCACAGATACGCAGTATTTT.

This clonotype was counted once. This sequence joins TRBV29-1 and TRBJ2-7; D is possibly TRBD2 (6 bases). The V and J ends lost 4 bases and 0 bases respectively, with 13 bases between them. In germline, CDR1 is SQVTM, CDR2 ANQGSEA. The CDR3 totals 14 residues. The CDR3 region is CSVAPGLNSYEQYF. The CDR3 nucleotides are TGCAGCGTTGCTCCGGGACTGAACTCCTACGAGCAGTACTTC.